This TCR beta chain was profiled in a study of T cell responses to AZD1222 COVID-19 vaccine. CDR3 length: 13 amino acids. J lost 7 bases, V lost 2 bases, and 5 bases had no gene match. CDR1 and CDR2 from the germline V gene are SGHTA and FQGTGA. Generated by immunoSEQ multiplex PCR, the TCRdb table keeps only in-frame clones and is missing some. The sample includes about 150,000 clones, about 90% of them seen just once. The V gene is TRBV7-3, the J gene TRBJ2-7; 7 positions agree with TRBD2. Sequenced material: peripheral blood, taken 28 days after the second AZD1222 dose. This receptor was taken from an adult who received the AZD1222 COVID-19 vaccine. CDR3 nucleotide sequence: TGTGCCAGCAGCTTAGTTCGGGGAGGGGAGCAGTACTTC. Amino acids: CASSLVRGGEQYF.